This is a list of T cell receptor beta chains from one sample in a study of T cells in Graves' hyperthyroidism and ophthalmopathy. TCRdb re-derived calls from the multiplex PCR reads in MiXCR, one entry per CDR3 protein. Among 95,000 to 110,000 distinct CDR3 sequences, 45% to 50% were seen once, and the ten largest hold about 26%. What was sequenced was blood. The receptor set was obtained from a man between 40 and 49 years old with Graves' hyperthyroidism. The CDR3 runs from the conserved cysteine through the conserved F or W. Fields, in order: D gene, V gene, J gene, clone size, CDR3 protein, CDR3 DNA. A D gene is named only where the DNA matches it firmly. Only some rows state a clone size, as once, few, many or a class for expanded clones.

>NA|TRBV7-9|TRBJ1-1|many
CASSLASGGGMNTEAFF
TGTGCCAGCAGCTTAGCGTCGGGGGGGGGAATGAACACTGAAGCTTTCTTT
>TRBD2|TRBV24-1|TRBJ2-5|many
CATGGEGPEKTQYF
TGTGCCACCGGGGGGGAGGGCCCGGAGAAGACCCAGTACTTC
>NA|TRBV2|TRBJ1-1|NA
CARDQEVGTEAFF
TGTGCTAGAGATCAGGAGGTTGGGACTGAAGCTTTCTTT
>TRBD2|TRBV27|TRBJ2-1|few
CASSPAMGLAGNEQFF
TGTGCCAGCAGTCCCGCGATGGGACTAGCTGGCAATGAGCAGTTCTTC
>TRBD1|TRBV20-1|TRBJ1-6|many
CSARRRDRGNSPLHF
TGCAGTGCTAGACGCCGGGACAGGGGGAATTCACCCCTCCACTTT
>TRBD1|TRBV10-3|TRBJ1-2|once
CAISEFWQGADGYTF
TGTGCCATCAGTGAGTTCTGGCAGGGGGCGGATGGCTACACCTTC
>NA|TRBV12-3/TRBV12-4|TRBJ1-2|NA
CASSLRGGCTF
TGTGCCAGCAGTTTACGCGGGGGCTGCACCTTC
>NA|TRBV5-1|TRBJ1-1|many
CASSLGTGPVTEAFF
TGCGCCAGCAGCTTGGGAACAGGGCCTGTTACTGAAGCTTTCTTT
>NA|TRBV7-2|TRBJ1-3|many
CASSRTDSGNTIYF
TGTGCCAGCAGCAGGACAGACTCTGGAAACACCATATATTTT
>NA|TRBV5-4|TRBJ1-1|NA
CASSPAAVNTEAFF
TGTGCCAGCAGCCCGGCGGCGGTGAACACTGAAGCTTTCTTT
>NA|TRBV24-1|TRBJ2-2|NA
CATSKAGKNTGELSW
TGTGCCACCAGTAAGGCCGGGAAGAACACCGGGGAGCTGTCTTGG
>TRBD1|TRBV7-4|TRBJ2-7|NA
CASSTGTGGSYEQYF
TGTGCCAGCAGCACAGGGACAGGGGGCTCCTACGAGCAGTACTTC
>NA|TRBV2|TRBJ2-1|NA
CASRELGYNEQFF
TGTGCCAGCAGGGAACTGGGGTACAATGAGCAGTTCTTC
>NA|TRBV4-1|TRBJ2-1|many
CASSHPLDEQFF
TGCGCCAGCAGCCACCCCCTGGATGAGCAGTTCTTC
>NA|TRBV7-8|TRBJ2-1|NA
CASSARAGQQFF
TGTGCCAGCAGCGCCAGAGCGGGCCAGCAGTTCTTC
>TRBD1|TRBV6-1|TRBJ1-2|many
CASSEDRVYGYTF
TGTGCCAGCAGTGAGGACAGGGTCTATGGCTACACCTTC
>NA|TRBV24-1|TRBJ1-1|many
CATSSFQGRMNTEAFF
TGTGCCACCAGTAGCTTCCAGGGGCGGATGAACACTGAAGCTTTCTTT
>TRBD1|TRBV4-1|TRBJ2-7|many
CASSQGLTGLDEQYF
TGCGCCAGCAGCCAAGGCCTGACAGGGCTCGACGAGCAGTACTTC
>TRBD1|TRBV7-8|TRBJ1-2|NA
CASSLRTGSNYGYTF
TGTGCCAGCAGCTTGAGGACAGGGTCTAACTATGGCTACACCTTC
>NA|TRBV18|TRBJ2-6|few
CASSQPGEAGANVLTF
TGTGCCAGCTCTCAACCGGGGGAGGCTGGGGCCAACGTCCTGACTTTC
>TRBD2|TRBV7-6|TRBJ2-1|NA
CAVWTSFINEQFF
TGTGCCGTGTGGACTAGTTTTATAAATGAGCAGTTCTTC
>NA|TRBV12-3/TRBV12-4|TRBJ2-2|many
CASSTDTFANTGELFF
TGTGCCAGCAGTACGGACACGTTCGCGAACACCGGGGAGCTGTTTTTT
>TRBD2|TRBV12-3/TRBV12-4|TRBJ2-7|many
CASSFGGGHSYEQYF
TGTGCCAGCAGTTTTGGGGGGGGTCACTCCTACGAGCAGTACTTC
>NA|TRBV2|TRBJ2-3|many
CASTNAWTDTQYF
TGTGCCAGCACGAACGCTTGGACAGATACGCAGTATTTT
>NA|TRBV15|TRBJ2-5|NA
CATSSFAAKETQYF
TGTGCCACCAGCAGCTTTGCAGCCAAAGAGACCCAGTACTTC
>TRBD1|TRBV7-9|TRBJ2-5|NA
CASNNLQGETQHF
TGTGCCAGCAACAATCTCCAGGGGGAGACCCAGCACTTC
>TRBD2|TRBV7-8|TRBJ2-2|NA
CASGTSGRPGELFF
TGTGCCAGTGGGACTAGCGGGAGGCCCGGGGAGCTGTTTTTT
>NA|TRBV15|TRBJ2-5|NA
CATSRDRGRGFQETQYF
TGTGCCACCAGCAGAGATCGAGGTCGAGGTTTCCAAGAGACCCAGTACTTC
>TRBD1|TRBV4-1|TRBJ1-4|few
CASSQEHRGYVEDEKLFF
TGCGCCAGCAGCCAAGAGCACAGGGGCTATGTTGAGGATGAAAAACTGTTTTTT
>TRBD2|TRBV9|TRBJ2-2|many
CASSVGTSGGTGELFF
TGTGCCAGCAGCGTAGGGACTAGCGGGGGCACCGGGGAGCTGTTTTTT
>TRBD1|TRBV6-2/TRBV6-3|TRBJ1-4|NA
CASSQGVQGEKLFF
TGTGCCAGCAGCCAGGGGGTTCAAGGGGAAAAACTGTTTTTT
>TRBD2|TRBV12-3/TRBV12-4|TRBJ2-1|many
CASSFGLAGVINEQFF
TGTGCCAGCAGTTTCGGACTAGCGGGAGTAATCAATGAGCAGTTCTTC
>NA|TRBV10-3|TRBJ2-1|NA
CAISGEGNEQFF
TGTGCCATCAGTGGGGAAGGGAATGAGCAGTTCTTC
>TRBD1|TRBV25-1|TRBJ2-7|NA
CASVNRGLSEEQYF
TGTGCCAGCGTTAACAGGGGGCTGTCGGAGGAGCAGTACTTC
>NA|TRBV25-1|TRBJ2-1|NA
CASSVARPGGNNEQFF
TGTGCCAGCAGTGTAGCTAGGCCAGGGGGGAACAATGAGCAGTTCTTC
>NA|TRBV12-3/TRBV12-4|TRBJ1-1|many
CASSSRLGNEAFF
TGTGCCAGCAGTTCTCGTTTGGGGAATGAAGCTTTCTTT
>NA|TRBV11-3|TRBJ2-7|NA
CASSPRGPRSYEQYF
TGTGCCAGCAGTCCCCGTGGGCCTCGCTCCTACGAGCAGTACTTC
>TRBD1|TRBV20-1|TRBJ2-1|once
CSAREGTGGYNEQSF
TGCAGTGCTAGAGAAGGGACAGGGGGGTACAATGAGCAGTCCTTC
>NA|TRBV2|TRBJ1-1|NA
CASSEAGGYTEAFF
TGTGCCAGCAGTGAAGCGGGAGGTTACACTGAAGCTTTCTTT
>NA|TRBV19|TRBJ2-7|once
CASSIADGGNYEQYF
TGTGCCAGTAGTATAGCGGATGGGGGCAACTACGAGCAGTACTTC
>NA|TRBV2|TRBJ2-7|many
CASSVKGSTPYEQYF
TGTGCCAGCAGTGTAAAAGGAAGCACCCCCTACGAGCAGTACTTC
>NA|TRBV15|TRBJ1-6|NA
CATSRERDKRVPLHF
TGTGCCACCAGCAGAGAAAGGGACAAAAGAGTACCCCTCCACTTT
>NA|TRBV4-1|TRBJ2-3|NA
CASSQGPTRGTDTQYF
TGCGCCAGCAGCCAAGGTCCCACGAGGGGCACAGATACGCAGTATTTT
>NA|TRBV6-4|TRBJ1-1|many
CASSAPTGQGSTEAFF
TGTGCCAGCAGTGCCCCCACCGGGCAGGGGAGCACTGAAGCTTTCTTT
>NA|TRBV2|TRBJ2-5|NA
CASSEQGKTQYF
TGTGCCAGCAGTGAGCAGGGAAAGACCCAGTACTTC
>NA|TRBV13|TRBJ2-7|many
CASSPGLSGEQYF
TGTGCCAGCAGCCCGGGACTGTCTGGCGAGCAGTACTTC
>TRBD2|TRBV7-2|TRBJ2-3|NA
CARSGAASTDTQYF
TGTGCCAGGAGCGGGGCGGCTAGCACAGATACGCAGTATTTT